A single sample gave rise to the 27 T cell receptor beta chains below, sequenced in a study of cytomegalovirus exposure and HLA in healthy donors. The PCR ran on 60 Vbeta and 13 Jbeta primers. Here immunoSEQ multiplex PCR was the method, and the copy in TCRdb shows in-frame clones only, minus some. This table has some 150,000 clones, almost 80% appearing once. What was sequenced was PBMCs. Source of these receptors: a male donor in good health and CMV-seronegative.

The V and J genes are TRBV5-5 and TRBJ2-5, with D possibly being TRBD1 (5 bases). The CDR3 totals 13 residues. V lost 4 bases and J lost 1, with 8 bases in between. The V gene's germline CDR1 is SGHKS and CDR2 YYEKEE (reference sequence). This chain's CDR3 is CASSRTLQETQYF. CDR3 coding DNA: TGTGCCAGCAGCCGGACACTCCAAGAGACCCAGTACTTC. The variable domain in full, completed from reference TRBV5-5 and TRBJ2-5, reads DAGVTQSPTHLIKTRGQQVTLRCSPISGHKSVSWYQQVLGQGPQFIFQYYEKEERGRGNFPDRFSARQFPNYSSELNVNALLLGDSALYLCASSRTLQETQYFGPGTRLLVL.

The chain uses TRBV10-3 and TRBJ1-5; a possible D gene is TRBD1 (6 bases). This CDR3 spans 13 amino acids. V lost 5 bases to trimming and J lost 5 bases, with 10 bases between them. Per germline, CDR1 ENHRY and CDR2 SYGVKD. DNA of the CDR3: TGTGCCATCAGTCGGACAGAGGATCAGCCCCAGCATTTT. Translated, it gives CAISRTEDQPQHF.

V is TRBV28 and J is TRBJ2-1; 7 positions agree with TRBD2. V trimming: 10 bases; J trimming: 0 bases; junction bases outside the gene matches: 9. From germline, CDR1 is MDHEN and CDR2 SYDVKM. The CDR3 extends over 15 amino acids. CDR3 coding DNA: TGTGCCAACTCTCGTTGGGGGGGCTCCTACAATGAGCAGTTCTTC. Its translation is CANSRWGGSYNEQFF.

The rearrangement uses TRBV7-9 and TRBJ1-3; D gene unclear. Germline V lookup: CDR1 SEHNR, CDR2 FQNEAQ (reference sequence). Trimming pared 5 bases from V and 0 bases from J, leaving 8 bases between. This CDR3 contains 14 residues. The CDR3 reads CASSPAPSGNTIYF. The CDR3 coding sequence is TGTGCCAGCAGCCCTGCGCCCTCTGGAAACACCATATATTTT.

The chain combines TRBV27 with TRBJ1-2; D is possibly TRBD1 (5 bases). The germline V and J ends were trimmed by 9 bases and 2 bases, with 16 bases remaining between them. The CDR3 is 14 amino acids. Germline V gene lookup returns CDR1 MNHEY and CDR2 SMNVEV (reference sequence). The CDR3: CASARTQSNYGYTF. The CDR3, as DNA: TGTGCCAGTGCCCGGACACAATCCAACTATGGCTACACCTTC.

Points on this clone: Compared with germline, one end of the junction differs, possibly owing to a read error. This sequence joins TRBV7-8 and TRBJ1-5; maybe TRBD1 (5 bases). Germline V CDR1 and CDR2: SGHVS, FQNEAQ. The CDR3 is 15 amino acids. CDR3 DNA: TGTGCCAGCAGTTTAGGACACCCTCGGAATCAGCCCCAGCATTTT. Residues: CASSLGHPRNQPQHF.

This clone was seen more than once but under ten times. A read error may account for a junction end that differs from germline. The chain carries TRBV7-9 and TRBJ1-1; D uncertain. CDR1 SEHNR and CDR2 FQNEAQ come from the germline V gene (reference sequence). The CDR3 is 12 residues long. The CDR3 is CSSSSQVTEAFF. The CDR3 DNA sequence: TGTTCCAGCAGCTCGCAGGTGACTGAAGCTTTCTTT.

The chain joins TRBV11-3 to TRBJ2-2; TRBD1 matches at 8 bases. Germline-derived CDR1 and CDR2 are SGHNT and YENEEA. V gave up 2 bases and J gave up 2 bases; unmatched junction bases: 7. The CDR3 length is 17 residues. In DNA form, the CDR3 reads TGTGCCAGCAGCTTAAGGGCGGGGACAGGAAACACCGGGGAGCTGTTTTTT. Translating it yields CASSLRAGTGNTGELFF.

The CDR3 DNA reads TGTGCCAGCAGCTCGACGACAGGGCCTAACTATGGCTACACCTTC. As protein: CASSSTTGPNYGYTF. The chain recombines TRBV5-5 with TRBJ1-2, with TRBD1 matching 7 bases. CDR1 and CDR2 (germline): SGHKS, YYEKEE (reference sequence). The CDR3 has 15 residues. The ends lost 3 bases at V and 0 bases at J; junction bases unmatched: 5.

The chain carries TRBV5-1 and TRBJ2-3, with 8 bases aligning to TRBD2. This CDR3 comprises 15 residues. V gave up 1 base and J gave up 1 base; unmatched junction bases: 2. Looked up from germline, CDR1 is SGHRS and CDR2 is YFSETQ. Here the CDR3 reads CASSLPAGGTDTQYF. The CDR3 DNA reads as TGCGCCAGCAGCTTGCCAGCGGGAGGCACAGATACGCAGTATTTT. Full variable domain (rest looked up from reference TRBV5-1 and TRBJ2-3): KAGVTQTPRYLIKTRGQQVTLSCSPISGHRSVSWYQQTPGQGLQFLFEYFSETQRNKGNFPGRFSGRQFSNSRSEMNVSTLELGDSALYLCASSLPAGGTDTQYFGPGTRLTVL.

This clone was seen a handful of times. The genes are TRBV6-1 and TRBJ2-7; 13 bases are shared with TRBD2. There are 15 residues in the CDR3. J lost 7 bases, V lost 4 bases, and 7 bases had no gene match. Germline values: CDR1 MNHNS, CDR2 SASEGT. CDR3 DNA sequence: TGTGCCAGCAGTGCACTAGCGGGGGGGCTTCGGGAGCAGTACTTC. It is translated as CASSALAGGLREQYF.

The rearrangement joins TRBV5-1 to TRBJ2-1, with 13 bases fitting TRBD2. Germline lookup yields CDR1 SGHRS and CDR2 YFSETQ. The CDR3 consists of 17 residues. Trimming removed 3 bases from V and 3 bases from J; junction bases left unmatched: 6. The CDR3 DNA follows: TGCGCCAGCAGCTCACAGACTAGCGGGAGGATCTACAATGAGCAGTTCTTC. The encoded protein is CASSSQTSGRIYNEQFF.

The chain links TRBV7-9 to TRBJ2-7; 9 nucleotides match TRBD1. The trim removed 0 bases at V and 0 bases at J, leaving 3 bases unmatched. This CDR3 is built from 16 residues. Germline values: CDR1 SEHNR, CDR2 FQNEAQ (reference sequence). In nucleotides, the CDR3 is TGTGCCAGCAGCTTAGCGGGGACAGGGTTCTCCTACGAGCAGTACTTC. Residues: CASSLAGTGFSYEQYF.

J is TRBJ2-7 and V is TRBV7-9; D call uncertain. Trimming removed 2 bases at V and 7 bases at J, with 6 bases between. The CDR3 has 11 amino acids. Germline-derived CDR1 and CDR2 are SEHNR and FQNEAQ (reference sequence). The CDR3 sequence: CASSLMREQYF. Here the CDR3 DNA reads TGTGCCAGCAGCTTAATGCGAGAGCAGTACTTC.

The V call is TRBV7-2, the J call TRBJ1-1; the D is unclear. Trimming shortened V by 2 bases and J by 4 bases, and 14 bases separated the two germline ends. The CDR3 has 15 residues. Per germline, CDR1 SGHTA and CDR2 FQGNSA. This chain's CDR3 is CASSLSPLTPTEAFF. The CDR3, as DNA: TGTGCCAGCAGCTTATCCCCACTAACTCCCACTGAAGCTTTCTTT.

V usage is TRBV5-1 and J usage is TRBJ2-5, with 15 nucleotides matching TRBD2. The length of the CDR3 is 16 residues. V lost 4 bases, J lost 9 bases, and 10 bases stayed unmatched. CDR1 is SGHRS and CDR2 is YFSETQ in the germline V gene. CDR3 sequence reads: CASSRGLAGGTQAQYF. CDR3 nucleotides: TGCGCCAGCAGCCGGGGACTAGCGGGGGGAACACAGGCCCAGTACTTC.

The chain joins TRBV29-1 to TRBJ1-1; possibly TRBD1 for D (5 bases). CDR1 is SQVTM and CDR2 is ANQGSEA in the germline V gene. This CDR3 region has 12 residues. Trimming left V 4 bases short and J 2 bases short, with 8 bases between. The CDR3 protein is CSVVQGNTEAFF. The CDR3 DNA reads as TGCAGCGTTGTTCAGGGAAACACTGAAGCTTTCTTT.

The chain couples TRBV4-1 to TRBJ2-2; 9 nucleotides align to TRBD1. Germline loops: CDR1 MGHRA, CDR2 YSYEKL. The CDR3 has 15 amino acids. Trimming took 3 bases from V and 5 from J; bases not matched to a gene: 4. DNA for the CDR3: TGCGCCAGCAGCCAGAGACAGGGGGATACCGGGGAGCTGTTTTTT. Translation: CASSQRQGDTGELFF.

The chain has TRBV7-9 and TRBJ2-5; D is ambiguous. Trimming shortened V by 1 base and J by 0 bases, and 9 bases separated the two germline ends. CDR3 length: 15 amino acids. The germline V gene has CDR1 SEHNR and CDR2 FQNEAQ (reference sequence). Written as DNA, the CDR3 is TGTGCCAGCAGCTTAGGAAACGCGGACCAAGAGACCCAGTACTTC. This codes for CASSLGNADQETQYF.

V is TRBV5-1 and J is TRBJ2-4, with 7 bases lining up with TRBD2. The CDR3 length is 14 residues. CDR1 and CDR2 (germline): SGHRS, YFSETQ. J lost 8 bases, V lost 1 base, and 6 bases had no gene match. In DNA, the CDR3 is TGCGCCAGCAGCTTGTTAGGACGGGAGGACATTCAGTACTTC. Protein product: CASSLLGREDIQYF.

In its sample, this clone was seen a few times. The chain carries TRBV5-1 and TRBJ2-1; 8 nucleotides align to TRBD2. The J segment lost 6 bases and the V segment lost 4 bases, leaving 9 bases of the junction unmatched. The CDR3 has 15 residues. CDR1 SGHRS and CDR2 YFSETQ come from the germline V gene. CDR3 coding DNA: TGCGCCAGCAGCATAACTAGCGGACCTATCAATGAGCAGTTCTTC. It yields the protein CASSITSGPINEQFF.

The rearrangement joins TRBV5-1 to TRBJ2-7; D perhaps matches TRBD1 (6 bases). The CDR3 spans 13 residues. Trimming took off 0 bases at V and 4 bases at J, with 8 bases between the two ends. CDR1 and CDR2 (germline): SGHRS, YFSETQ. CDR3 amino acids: CASSLGTGYEQYF. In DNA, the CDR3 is TGCGCCAGCAGCTTGGGCACAGGGTACGAGCAGTACTTC.

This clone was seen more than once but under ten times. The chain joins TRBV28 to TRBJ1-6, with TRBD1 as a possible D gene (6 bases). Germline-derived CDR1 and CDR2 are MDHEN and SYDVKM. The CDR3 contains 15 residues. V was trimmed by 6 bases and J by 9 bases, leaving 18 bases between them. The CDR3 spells CASSNGLGGGSPLHF. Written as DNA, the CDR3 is TGTGCCAGCAGCAATGGTTTGGGAGGGGGTTCACCCCTCCACTTT.

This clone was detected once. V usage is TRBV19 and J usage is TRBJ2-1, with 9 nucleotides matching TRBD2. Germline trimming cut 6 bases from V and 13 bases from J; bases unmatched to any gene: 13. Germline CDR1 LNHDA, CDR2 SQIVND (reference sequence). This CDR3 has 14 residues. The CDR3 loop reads CASRSGLAGFPQFF. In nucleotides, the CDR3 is TGTGCCAGTAGGTCAGGGCTAGCGGGATTCCCCCAGTTCTTC.

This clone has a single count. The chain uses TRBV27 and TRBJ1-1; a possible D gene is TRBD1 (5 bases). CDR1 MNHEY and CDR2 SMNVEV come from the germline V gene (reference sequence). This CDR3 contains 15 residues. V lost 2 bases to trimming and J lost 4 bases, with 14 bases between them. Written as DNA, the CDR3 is TGTGCCAGCAGTTTAACCCCGGCGGGGCCCACTGAAGCTTTCTTT. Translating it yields CASSLTPAGPTEAFF.

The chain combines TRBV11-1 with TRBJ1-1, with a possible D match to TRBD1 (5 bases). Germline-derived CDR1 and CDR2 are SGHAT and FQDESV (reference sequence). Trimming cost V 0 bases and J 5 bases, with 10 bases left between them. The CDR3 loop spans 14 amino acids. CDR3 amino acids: CASSLAPGRTEAFF. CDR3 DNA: TGTGCCAGCAGCTTAGCTCCAGGGCGTACTGAAGCTTTCTTT.

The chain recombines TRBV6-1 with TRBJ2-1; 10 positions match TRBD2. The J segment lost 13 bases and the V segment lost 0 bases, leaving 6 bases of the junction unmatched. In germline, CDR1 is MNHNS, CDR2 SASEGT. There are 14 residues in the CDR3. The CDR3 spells CASSEAVLAGAQFF. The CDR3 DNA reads TGTGCCAGCAGTGAAGCGGTCCTAGCGGGAGCCCAGTTCTTC.